This T cell receptor beta chain came from a study of T cells after yellow fever vaccination. Study outcomes and limitations: Subsequent to the booster, the majority of primary-vaccination clones reappeared (under 98% CD4, 88% CD8). Across the CD4 and CD8 compartments, a small share of clonotypes was present in both. The study found a weaker secondary response that peaked faster, day 5 versus 15.

At least ten counts were recorded for this clonotype. Its target is not known. Germline V gene data show CDR1 as SGHDT and CDR2 as YYEEEE. The CDR3 totals 16 residues. J lost 4 bases, V lost 4 bases, and 12 bases had no gene match. A universal primer site and UMIs were added as TCR cDNA was made by 5'RACE template switching. TCRdb re-called the 5' RACE reads with MiXCR, one entry per CDR3 protein. The table shows about 160,000 distinct CDR3 sequences, with approximately 6.7% occurring only once. The receptor was derived from a man between 18 and 35 years old who received the YFV17D yellow fever vaccine. V and J are TRBV5-6 and TRBJ2-7, with 9 bases matching TRBD2. The source was CD4+ T cells sorted from PBMCs, collected 5 to 6 days after the first yellow fever vaccination. The DNA of the CDR3 is TGTGCCAGCAGCCACCCTAGCGGGGCCCCCTTTTACGAGCAGTACTTC. Translated, it gives CASSHPSGAPFYEQYF.